One sample yielded the 7 T cell receptor beta chains listed below, sequenced in a study of T cell clonality in common variable immunodeficiency. Here immunoSEQ multiplex PCR was the method, and the copy in TCRdb shows in-frame clones only, minus some. The table lists tens of thousands of clones, no singletons, with roughly 5.9% in the top ten. Sequencing was performed on peripheral blood mononuclear cells. These receptors originate from a person aged 18 to 75 in good health.

This clone was observed at least ten times. The CDR3 end falls 3 residues outside the read, so it is completed with the germline J gene. The rearrangement uses TRBV7-2 and TRBJ2-2, with TRBD2 identical over 7 bases. The CDR3 consists of 15 residues. Trimming removed 3 bases from V and 7 bases from J; junction bases left unmatched: 8. Germline CDR1 and CDR2: SGHTA and FQGNSA. This CDR3 reads CASSFGGGLGGELFF. Incomplete CDR3 DNA: TGTGCCAGCAGCTTCGGGGGAGGGTTAGGCGGGGAG. Supplemented by reference TRBV7-2 and TRBJ2-2, the full variable domain reads GAGVSQSPSNKVTEKGKDVELRCDPISGHTALYWYRQSLGQGLEFLIYFQGNSAPDKSGLPSDRFSAERTGGSVSTLTIQRTQQEDSAVYLCASSFGGGLGGELFFGEGSRLTVL.

This clone was counted at least ten times. The sequence runs out 3 residues before the end of the CDR3; the remainder is reconstructed from the germline J gene. V and J are TRBV12-3 or TRBV12-4 and TRBJ2-3; the match to TRBD2 covers 15 bases. Trimming removed 6 bases from V and 2 bases from J; junction bases left unmatched: 6. This CDR3 region has 17 residues. The covered CDR3 bases are TGTGCCAGCAGGCCGGGACTAGCGGGAGGTTACACAGATACG. Translated, it gives CASRPGLAGGYTDT. The complete CDR3 protein is CASRPGLAGGYTDTQYF.

This clone was observed many times. The read is 3 residues too short to cover the CDR3 end, so that end is filled in from the germline J gene. The gene calls are TRBV12-3 or TRBV12-4 and TRBJ1-1; D is possibly TRBD1 (5 bases). The length of the CDR3 is 13 residues. The V end lost 6 bases, the J end lost 1 base, and 9 bases lay between the germline ends. The covered CDR3 bases are TGTGCCAGCAGAGATCAGGGGAACACTGAA. It codes for CASRDQGNTE. The CDR3 reads in full as CASRDQGNTEAFF.

With respect to this clone: Read coverage stops 3 residues before the CDR3 terminus; the germline J gene supplies the remainder. The V gene is TRBV2, the J gene TRBJ2-1; 7 bases align to TRBD1. With V trimmed by 8 bases and J by 7 bases, 14 bases remained unmatched. This CDR3 comprises 15 residues. Germline CDR1 and CDR2: SNHLY and FYNNEI. The CDR3 loop is CASSVVTGTVNEQFF. Incomplete CDR3 DNA: TGTGCCAGCTCCGTAGTTACCGGGACAGTTAATGAG.

This clone was detected ten times or more. The read stops 3 residues short of the end of the CDR3; the missing end is completed from the germline J gene. The chain couples TRBV23-1 to TRBJ2-5; a possible D gene is TRBD2 (6 bases). TRBV23-1 is an open reading frame whose function is uncertain. Trimming pared 5 bases from V and 6 bases from J, leaving 19 bases between. The CDR3 has 15 residues. Incomplete CDR3 DNA: TGCGCCAGCAGTACCGGGGGTAGTCGACGAAAGACC. Translation gives CASSTGGSRRKT. The entire CDR3 protein reads CASSTGGSRRKTQYF.

This clone was seen many times. Read coverage stops 3 residues before the CDR3 terminus; the germline J gene supplies the remainder. The gene calls are TRBV29-1 and TRBJ1-1, with 8 bases matching TRBD1. Per the germline V gene, CDR1 is SQVTM and CDR2 is ANQGSEA. J gave up 3 bases and V 4 bases, and 7 bases lay outside the gene matches. The CDR3 is 14 residues long. This chain's CDR3 is CSVGGTGYDTEAFF. CDR3 bases read: TGCAGCGTTGGAGGGACAGGCTATGACACTGAA.

This clone was seen at least ten times. The read terminates 3 residues ahead of where the CDR3 ends, so the germline J gene completes it. This chain connects TRBV10-3 to TRBJ2-5, with TRBD2 identical over 7 bases. The V gene end was trimmed by 10 bases and the J gene end by 3 bases; junction bases not matched to a gene: 11. This CDR3 has 14 amino acids. Germline CDR1 ENHRY, CDR2 SYGVKD. The CDR3 region is CATRRGRGEETQYF. Incomplete CDR3 DNA: TGTGCCACCCGGCGGGGGAGAGGAGAAGAGACC.